These 3 T cell receptor beta chains share one sample of origin, sequenced in a study of CD8 T cells in Susac syndrome. The authors reverse transcribed roughly 0.5 to 1 ug RNA with random hexamers. From the immunoSEQ multiplex PCR reads, TCRdb called clonotypes with MiXCR, one entry per CDR3 protein. The data hold a few hundred thousand distinct CDR3 sequences, with 85% to 90% observed a single time. Material: CD8+ T cells from PBMCs. These receptors were collected from a human donor with multiple sclerosis.

The sample holds a few counts of this clonotype. The rearrangement joins TRBV19 to TRBJ2-2; D is undetermined. CDR3 size: 12 residues. Trimming left V 3 bases short and J 6 bases short, with 5 bases between. Germline CDR1 is LNHDA and CDR2 is SQIVND (reference sequence). The CDR3 spells CASSIGPGELFF. CDR3 nucleotides: TGTGCCAGTAGTATTGGACCCGGGGAGCTGTTTTTT.

This clonotype is a singleton in its sample. The chain has TRBV4-1 and TRBJ2-5; TRBD1 aligns across 9 bases. Germline loops: CDR1 MGHRA, CDR2 YSYEKL. V lost 3 bases to trimming and J lost 7 bases; unmatched junction nucleotides: 12. There are 16 residues in the CDR3. CDR3 DNA: TGCGCCAGCAGCCAGGGACAGGGCGACGACAGGGGGACCCAGTACTTC. Protein product: CASSQGQGDDRGTQYF.

This clonotype was detected a few times. The chain employs TRBV28 and TRBJ2-3, with unresolved D. Germline values: CDR1 MDHEN, CDR2 SYDVKM. The germline V and J ends were trimmed by 2 bases and 4 bases, with 4 bases remaining between them. The CDR3 has 12 residues. CDR3 coding DNA: TGTGCCAGCAGTTTAGAACCAGATACGCAGTATTTT. Protein product: CASSLEPDTQYF.